This record looks at one TCR beta chain sequence and its context. Its specificity is not known. Germline CDR1 reads SGHNT; CDR2 reads YYREEE (reference sequence). Trimming removed 0 bases from V and 3 bases from J, with 12 bases in between. This CDR3 is built from 15 residues. The data derive from a study of a mutant IDH1 vaccine in newly diagnosed glioma. Study context: Eight vaccinations reached patients in weeks 1, 3, 5, 7, 11, 15, 19 and 23. The study started vaccination 4-6 weeks after radiotherapy alone, or with temozolomide cycles. Sex among treated patients split around 60% male, about 38% female; mean age was approximately 38 years.

Measured with immunoSEQ multiplex PCR; TCRdb has only the in-frame clones, and not every one. The sample consists of around 57,000 clones, about 91% of them appearing once. Time point denoted: week 11, during vaccination. With topical imiquimod, each dose of the vaccine consisted of 300 ug of mutant IDH1 20-mer peptide. Study-wide results and limits: In 93.3% of patients, immune responses induced by the vaccine occurred.

The TCR sequence derives from a man aged 35-49 years with glioma. The rearrangement links TRBV5-4 to TRBJ1-1, with D perhaps matching TRBD1 (6 bases). This material consisted of PBMCs, taken from a glioma patient whose treatment included an IDH1 peptide vaccine. The CDR3 region has the DNA TGTGCCAGCAGCTTGGGGCGGGGGCTGGACACTGAAGCTTTCTTT. Translating gives CASSLGRGLDTEAFF.